The clone carrying this T cell receptor beta chain has ten or more counts. This sample stems from a study of T cells in Graves' hyperthyroidism and ophthalmopathy. Amplification yielded TCR beta CDR3 regions, with RNA transcripts as the source. Primed by the HTBI set, a first-round RT-PCR was run on the TCR CDR3. Each CDR3 protein is one row after TCRdb ran MiXCR on the multiplex PCR reads. The sample shows some 320,000 distinct CDR3 sequences, roughly an eighth of them seen only once. This CDR3 is built from 20 residues. V was clipped by 4 bases and J by 5 bases; unmatched bases: 18. Germline lookup yields CDR1 SNHLY and CDR2 FYNNEI. Ophthalmopathy cases met thresholds of Clinical Activity Score at least 3, NOSPECS grade at least 4 and duration under 3 months. Every diagnosis used clinical symptoms, serum thyroxine and TRAb, thyroid ultrasound and orbital computed tomography.

The chain employs TRBV2 and TRBJ2-1; 12 nucleotides line up with TRBD2. The receptor comes from a woman aged 40-49 years with Graves' ophthalmopathy. Source material: blood. This CDR3 is CASSVSSGGASGHEDNEQFF. CDR3 nucleotides: TGTGCCAGCAGTGTGTCTAGCGGGGGGGCCTCGGGTCACGAAGACAATGAGCAGTTCTTC.